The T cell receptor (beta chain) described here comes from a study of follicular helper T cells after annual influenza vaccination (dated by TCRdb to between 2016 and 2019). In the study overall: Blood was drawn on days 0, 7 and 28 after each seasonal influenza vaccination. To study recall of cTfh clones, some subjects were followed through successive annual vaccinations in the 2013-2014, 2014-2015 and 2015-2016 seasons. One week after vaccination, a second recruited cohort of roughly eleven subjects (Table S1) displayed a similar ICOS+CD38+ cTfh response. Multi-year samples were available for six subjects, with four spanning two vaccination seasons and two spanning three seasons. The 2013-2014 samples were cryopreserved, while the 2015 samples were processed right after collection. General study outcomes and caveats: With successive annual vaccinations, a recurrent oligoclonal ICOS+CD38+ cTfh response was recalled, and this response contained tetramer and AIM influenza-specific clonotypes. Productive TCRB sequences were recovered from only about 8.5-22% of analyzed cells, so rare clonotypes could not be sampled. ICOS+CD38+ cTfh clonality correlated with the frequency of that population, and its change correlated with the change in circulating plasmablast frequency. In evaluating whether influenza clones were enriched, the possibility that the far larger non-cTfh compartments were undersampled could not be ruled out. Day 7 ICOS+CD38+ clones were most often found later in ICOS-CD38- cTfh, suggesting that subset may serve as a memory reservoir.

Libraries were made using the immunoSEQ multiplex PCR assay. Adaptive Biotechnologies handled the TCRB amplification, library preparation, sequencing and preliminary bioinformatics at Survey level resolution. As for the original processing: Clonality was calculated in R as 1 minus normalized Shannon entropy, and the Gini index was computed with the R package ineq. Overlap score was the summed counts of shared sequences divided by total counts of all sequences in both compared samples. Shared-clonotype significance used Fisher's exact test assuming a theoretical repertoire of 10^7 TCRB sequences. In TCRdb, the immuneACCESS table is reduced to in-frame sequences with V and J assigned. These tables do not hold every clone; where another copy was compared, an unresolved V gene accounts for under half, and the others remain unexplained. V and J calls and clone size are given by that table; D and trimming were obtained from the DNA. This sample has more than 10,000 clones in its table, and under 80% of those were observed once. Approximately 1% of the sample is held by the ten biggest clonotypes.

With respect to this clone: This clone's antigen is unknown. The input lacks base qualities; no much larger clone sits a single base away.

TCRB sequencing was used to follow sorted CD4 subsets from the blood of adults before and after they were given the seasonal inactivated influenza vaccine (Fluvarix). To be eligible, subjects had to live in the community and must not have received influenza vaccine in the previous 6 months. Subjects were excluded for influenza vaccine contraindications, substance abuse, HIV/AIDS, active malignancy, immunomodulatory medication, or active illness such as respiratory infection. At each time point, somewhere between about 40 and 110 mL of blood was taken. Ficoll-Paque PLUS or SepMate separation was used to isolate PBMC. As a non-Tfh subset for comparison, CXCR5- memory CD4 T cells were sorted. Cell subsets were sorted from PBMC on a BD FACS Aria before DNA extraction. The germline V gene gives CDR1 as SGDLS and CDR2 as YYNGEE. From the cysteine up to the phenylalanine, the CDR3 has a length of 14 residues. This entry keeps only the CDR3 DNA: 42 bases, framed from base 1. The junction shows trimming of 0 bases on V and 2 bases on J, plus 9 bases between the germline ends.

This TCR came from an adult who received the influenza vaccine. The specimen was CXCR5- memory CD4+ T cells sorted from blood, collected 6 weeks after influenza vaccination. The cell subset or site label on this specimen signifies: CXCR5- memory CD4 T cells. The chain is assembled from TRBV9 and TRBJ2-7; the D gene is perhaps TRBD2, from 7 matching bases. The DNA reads TGTGCCAGCAGCGTAGGGCGGGGGCCCTACGAGCAGTACTTC. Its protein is CASSVGRGPYEQYF.